This is a list of T cell receptor beta chains from one sample in a study of blood T cell repertoires in COVID-19. The data were produced by immunoSEQ multiplex PCR, yet TCRdb's version contains in-frame clones alone and is incomplete. The data show tens of thousands of clones, almost 85% seen once. The sample comprised peripheral blood. All receptors derive from a man in his fifties with COVID-19, enrolled during active disease. CDR3s leave out the opening cysteine and the closing phenylalanine or tryptophan. Clone size is stated in some rows and not others, as once, few, many or a class when expanded.

clone size,V gene,CDR3 protein
NA,TRBV24-1,ATSIAGGYNEQF
NA,TRBV6-5,ASSRTSGRYEQY
once,TRBV7-9,ASSLGTGERNQPQH
NA,TRBV4-2,ASSREGADNSPLH
NA,TRBV28,ASSLWGQGAGNTIY
NA,TRBV24-1,ATSDWQGTRGETQY
once,TRBV28,ASSRVEQF
NA,TRBV28,ASSPYVGEGVGPQH
NA,TRBV28,ASSQDRGGGYMPGNTIY
NA,TRBV7-8,ASSLRQLRDRTRHEQY
NA,TRBV5-4,ASSLQQGTSYNSPLH
once,TRBV5-1,ASSSTGPPPNYGYT
NA,TRBV5-1,ASSRQGEETQY
NA,TRBV3-1/TRBV3-2,ASARDRGPYEQY
NA,TRBV30,AWSQGLAGNTIY
few,TRBV5-1,ASSPLAGGRGYSNTGELF
few,TRBV6-4,ASSEGGSTGELF
NA,TRBV5-4,ASSLRPGGQETQY
NA,TRBV2,ATTGQENEKLF
NA,TRBV11-2,ASSLFRDREAEQY
NA,TRBV5-5,ASSYGQGNQPQH
NA,TRBV30,AWTRQGLNTEAF
NA,TRBV6-1,ASSDRQAVKLF
few,TRBV30,AWSAGLYGYT
NA,TRBV7-9,ASSPSSPGSATQY
NA,TRBV6-6,ASNRDSSYGYT
NA,TRBV7-3,ASSSTLEGEQF
NA,TRBV12-3/TRBV12-4,ASSQGPQETQY
NA,TRBV27,ASSPLGSPLH
NA,TRBV7-6,ASSPRGYEQY
NA,TRBV7-9,ASSFGEGPNQPQH
NA,TRBV7-9,ASSLSYRGPEQY
NA,TRBV10-3,AISDDTISAF
NA,TRBV4-2,ASSQEAGDSPLH
NA,TRBV6-4,ASSDPQGASGNSPLH
NA,TRBV19,ASSPSGSLTDTQY
NA,TRBV29-1,SVAETGALEQY
NA,TRBV30,AWTSGRTPYNEQF
NA,TRBV27,ASSRQGAVGYT
once,TRBV7-2,ASSLMRNTEAF
medium-sized,TRBV10-3,AIRGGLDSRREQY
NA,TRBV5-6,ASSLRGGEQY
NA,TRBV5-1,ASRRIADLYNEQF
once,TRBV6-1,ASSERVTGNTEAF
NA,TRBV5-6,ASSLGQGPYEQY
NA,TRBV15,ATSRGTSGSRYEQF
once,TRBV7-3,ASSQHGQGNPYGYT
few,TRBV5-1,ASRAGAGGYEQY
NA,TRBV7-9,ASSSAGFPGEQY